The T cell receptor beta chain described here comes from a study of blood T cell repertoires in COVID-19. In the study overall: Whether acute or convalescent, the COVID-19 samples came from the United States, Italy and Spain. From T cells, B-cell-depleted T cells, or PBMCs came the material, which was cDNA or gDNA.

This CDR3 spans 14 amino acids. V was cut by 0 bases and J by 5 bases, with 10 bases left in between. The germline V gene has CDR1 SNHLY and CDR2 FYNNEI. This clone has only one observation. Produced via immunoSEQ multiplex PCR; TCRdb's table is partial and in-frame only. The sample includes 120,000 or so clones, about 86% of them seen just once. The chain has TRBV2 and TRBJ1-2, with D unclear. The TCR sequence derives from a man at least 80 years old with active or convalescent COVID-19. The sample taken for sequencing was peripheral blood. The CDR3 here is CASSEAGRGYGYTF. Here the CDR3 DNA reads TGTGCCAGCAGTGAAGCGGGTAGAGGGTATGGCTACACCTTC.